This T cell receptor (beta chain) was found in a study of Ad26.COV2.S vaccination and SARS-CoV-2 variants. Treatment given: around 19 received Ad26.COV2.S at low or high dose, single or two shots; roughly 5 received placebo; per-sample allocation not given. Sampling occurred on day 63 after the first vaccine or placebo injection. What was given as vaccine was an Ad26 vector encoding Wuhan-strain SARS-CoV-2 spike. Trimming stripped 3 bases from V and 8 bases from J, with 11 bases between. The CDR3 covers 13 residues. Germline V gene sequence: CDR1 SEHNR, CDR2 FQNEAQ (reference sequence). TCRdb's copy holds only in-frame clones and misses some; the assay was immunoSEQ multiplex PCR. This sample has some 390,000 clones, with about nine tenths found just once.

V gene TRBV7-9 combines with J gene TRBJ2-1; D uncertain. The sequenced sample was peripheral blood, obtained in a trial of Ad26.COV2.S vaccine versus placebo. This receptor was taken from a person between 18 and 65 years old who received the Ad26.COV2.S COVID-19 vaccine or a placebo. The CDR3: CASSFDGRDEQFF. In nucleotides, the CDR3 is TGTGCCAGCAGCTTCGACGGTAGGGATGAGCAGTTCTTC.